This TCR beta chain was profiled in a study of blood T cell repertoires in COVID-19. Turning to the study itself: Italy, Spain and the United States were the sources of the convalescent and acute COVID-19 samples.

Turning to this clone: The junction does not match germline at one end; this may be a read error.

The repertoire was sequenced with immunoSEQ multiplex PCR; TCRdb's copy has only in-frame clones and lacks some. The sample lists 300,000 to 450,000 clones, around 87% occurring once. The germline gives CDR1 SSHAT, CDR2 FNYEAQ (reference sequence). The CDR3 is 15 amino acids. This chain joins TRBV7-7 and TRBJ2-5; 7 positions match TRBD1. This TCR was sampled from a woman aged 60-70 years with COVID-19, enrolled during active disease. Input material: peripheral blood. DNA of the CDR3: TGTGCTAGCAGCTTCTCTCCAGGGGGTCAAGAGACCCAGTACTTC. Encoded protein: CASSFSPGGQETQYF.